The 14 T cell receptor beta chains listed next were all sequenced from one sample in a study of blood T cell repertoires in COVID-19 (TCRdb year 2020). Libraries were built with the immunoSEQ multiplex PCR assay. Not all clones reach the TCRdb copy of this immuneACCESS table, which keeps in-frame sequences only. Checked studies attribute under half of the gap to unresolved V genes and leave the rest unexplained. The table for this sample lists some 520,000 clones; 75% to 90% of them were counted only once. The ten largest clones take up approximately 0.9% of the sample. Specimen: peripheral blood. Receptor source: a young man with COVID-19, enrolled during active disease.

The chain has TRBV9 and TRBJ2-5, with TRBD1 matching over 8 bases. The germline V gene encodes CDR1 SGDLS and CDR2 YYNGEE. Trimming took 0 bases from V and 5 from J; bases not matched to a gene: 6. This CDR3 has 15 residues. The DNA of the CDR3 is TGTGCCAGCAGCGTAGAGACAGGGGTTTTGGAGACCCAGTACTTC. The encoded protein is CASSVETGVLETQYF.

The rearrangement joins TRBV12-3 or TRBV12-4 to TRBJ1-6; maybe TRBD1 (5 bases). The CDR3 has 13 residues. The ends were cut back, 9 bases at V and 7 bases at J, with 13 bases in the middle. The CDR3 region is CASGARSNSPLHF. For the CDR3, the DNA is TGTGCCAGTGGGGCGAGGTCGAATTCACCCCTCCACTTT.

In its sample, this clone was seen once. The V and J genes are TRBV25-1 and TRBJ1-1, with 9 bases lining up with TRBD1. In germline, CDR1 is MGHDK, CDR2 SYGVNS. After removal of 1 base from V and 6 bases from J, the junction contained 3 bases not matched to a gene. The length of the CDR3 is 14 residues. CDR3 DNA sequence: TGTGCCAGCAGTGAATGGACAGGGGCCCCTGAAGCTTTCTTT. This gives the protein CASSEWTGAPEAFF.

A single count supports this clone. This chain connects TRBV7-6 to TRBJ2-1; 12 bases fit TRBD1. V shed 3 bases and J 5 bases; nucleotides not matched to a gene: 2. This CDR3 region has 15 residues. The germline gives CDR1 SGHVS, CDR2 FNYEAQ. The CDR3 coding sequence is TGTGCCAGCAGCTTGGGACAGGGGGCAAACAATGAGCAGTTCTTC. Its protein is CASSLGQGANNEQFF.

The V gene is TRBV25-1, the J gene TRBJ2-1, with a possible D match to TRBD1 (5 bases). CDR1 MGHDK and CDR2 SYGVNS come from the germline V gene. The CDR3 runs 15 residues. V was clipped by 4 bases and J by 5 bases, with 15 bases between them. The CDR3: CASSAKGPSHNEQFF. CDR3 DNA sequence: TGTGCCAGCAGTGCCAAGGGGCCCTCTCACAATGAGCAGTTCTTC. The whole variable domain, remainder taken from reference TRBV25-1 and TRBJ2-1, is EADIYQTPRYLVIGTGKKITLECSQTMGHDKMYWYQQDPGMELHLIHYSYGVNSTEKGDLSSESTVSRIRTEHFPLTLESARPSHTSQYLCASSAKGPSHNEQFFGPGTRLTVL.

V and J are TRBV19 and TRBJ2-1, with 14 bases matching TRBD2. The CDR3 has 19 residues. V was pared by 2 bases and J by 0 bases, with 6 bases of the junction left unmatched. The germline gives CDR1 LNHDA, CDR2 SQIVND (reference sequence). CDR3 bases: TGTGCCAGTAGTATAATAGGGACTAGCGGGAGAGGCTCCTACAATGAGCAGTTCTTC. This encodes CASSIIGTSGRGSYNEQFF.

The chain carries TRBV7-9 and TRBJ2-1; 8 positions agree with TRBD1. The CDR3 has 16 residues. Looked up from germline, CDR1 is SEHNR and CDR2 is FQNEAQ (reference sequence). Trimming at V came to 6 bases and at J to 9 bases, leaving 16 bases not matched to a gene. CDR3 DNA: TGTGCCAGCAGATTAAACCGGGACAGGCTTCCTTTTGAGCAGTTCTTC. It translates to CASRLNRDRLPFEQFF.

The chain is built from TRBV2 and TRBJ2-5; D unclear. Germline CDR1 is SNHLY and CDR2 is FYNNEI. The CDR3 runs 13 residues. Between the trimmed V and J ends, which lost 6 bases and 4 bases, there was a span of 12 bases. CDR3 nucleotides: TGTGCCAGCAGCGCCGGGTCCCGAGAGACCCAGTACTTC. It is translated as CASSAGSRETQYF. Using reference TRBV2 and TRBJ2-5 for the parts outside the CDR3, the full variable domain is EPEVTQTPSHQVTQMGQEVILRCVPISNHLYFYWYRQILGQKVEFLVSFYNNEISEKSEIFDDQFSVERPDGSNFTLKIRSTKLEDSAMYFCASSAGSRETQYFGPGTRLLVL.

V and J are TRBV25-1 and TRBJ2-4; D is undetermined. The CDR3 runs 15 residues. Germline V gene data show CDR1 as MGHDK and CDR2 as SYGVNS. V was clipped by 1 base and J by 0 bases, with 7 bases between them. The CDR3 bases are TGTGCCAGCAGTGAATCAGGCCTAGCCAAAAACATTCAGTACTTC. Translation gives CASSESGLAKNIQYF. Combining the CDR3 with reference TRBV25-1 and TRBJ2-4 gives the whole variable domain EADIYQTPRYLVIGTGKKITLECSQTMGHDKMYWYQQDPGMELHLIHYSYGVNSTEKGDLSSESTVSRIRTEHFPLTLESARPSHTSQYLCASSESGLAKNIQYFGAGTRLSVL.

This sequence joins TRBV6-1 and TRBJ2-7, with 7 bases fitting TRBD1. In germline, CDR1 is MNHNS, CDR2 SASEGT. The CDR3 has 14 residues. Trimming cost V 2 bases and J 2 bases; bases outside gene matches: 3. The chain's CDR3 is CASSEPGQAYEQYF. The DNA for the CDR3 is TGTGCCAGCAGTGAACCTGGACAGGCCTACGAGCAGTACTTC.

This clone showed up just once. J is TRBJ1-2 and V is TRBV20-1; D unclear. This CDR3 spans 11 amino acids. The ends were cut back, 3 bases at V and 8 bases at J, with 10 bases in the middle. Germline V CDR1 and CDR2: DFQATT, SNEGSKA (reference sequence). CDR3 sequence (DNA): TGCAGTGCTAGGGCCGGCGGAGGCTACACCTTC. Translation gives CSARAGGGYTF.

CDR3 protein: CASSPAGREEQYF. In DNA form, the CDR3 reads TGTGCCAGCTCACCGGCAGGGAGGGAGGAGCAGTACTTC. This chain links TRBV18 with TRBJ2-7; TRBD2 matches 7 bases. V was clipped by 3 bases and J by 7 bases; unmatched bases: 6. Germline V CDR1 and CDR2: KGHSH, LQKENI. The CDR3 loop spans 13 amino acids.

This clone was seen once. CDR3 DNA sequence: TGTGCCAGCAGTCGCCCGAGAGCGGGGGGGAGCAATGAGCAGTTCTTC. Encoded protein: CASSRPRAGGSNEQFF. The V and J genes are TRBV6-2 or TRBV6-3 and TRBJ2-1, with 10 bases that match TRBD2. The CDR3 is made up of 16 amino acids. In germline, CDR1 is MNHEY, CDR2 SVGEGT. Trimming cost V 5 bases and J 6 bases; bases outside gene matches: 10.

The V gene is TRBV4-1, the J gene TRBJ2-3, with 7 nucleotides matching TRBD2. V lost 1 base, J lost 5 bases, and 3 bases stayed unmatched. From germline, CDR1 is MGHRA and CDR2 YSYEKL. There are 14 residues in the CDR3. CDR3 residues: CASSQGLAEDTQYF. Here the CDR3 DNA reads TGCGCCAGCAGCCAAGGCCTAGCGGAAGATACGCAGTATTTT.